The clone carrying this TCR beta chain appeared a single time. This entry comes from a study of cytomegalovirus exposure and HLA in healthy donors. A multiplex PCR was run with 60 Vbeta primers and 13 Jbeta primers. Method: immunoSEQ multiplex PCR; TCRdb's copy keeps in-frame clones and lacks some. This table has over 150,000 clones, around 80% appearing once. The V gene lost 4 bases and the J gene lost 5 bases, with 14 bases spanning the gap. CDR1 is LNHDA, CDR2 SQIVND, per germline (reference sequence). CDR3 length: 15 residues. Material for sequencing was PBMCs. The sequence derives from a woman between 35 and 50 years old in good health and CMV-seropositive. The rearrangement joins TRBV19 to TRBJ2-2; D perhaps matches TRBD2 (5 bases). CDR3 residues: CASSTTGKGTGELFF. As DNA, the CDR3 is TGTGCCAGTAGTACGACGGGGAAAGGGACCGGGGAGCTGTTTTTT.